Reported below is one T cell receptor beta chain. Its antigen is still unknown. The CDR3 runs 11 residues. V was shortened by 0 bases and J by 9 bases, with 7 bases between the two germline ends. The sample originates from a study of cytomegalovirus exposure and HLA in healthy donors. The wider study: When fewer than 400 donors were genotyped, about 86% of them were found to fall in the Caucasian-associated ancestry cluster. Findings of the study overall: High specificity and sensitivity for cytomegalovirus status were reported for the classifier.

With 60 Vbeta and 13 Jbeta primers, the PCR was carried out. Generated by immunoSEQ multiplex PCR, the TCRdb table keeps only in-frame clones and is missing some. The table has more than 75,000 clones, around 79% seen once. This chain uses TRBV5-7 with TRBJ2-7, with D unclear. TRBV5-7 is treated as an ORF (open reading frame) with a function not yet certain. This TCR was sampled from a man under 40 in good health and CMV-seronegative. Input material: PBMCs. The CDR3 nucleotides read TGTGCCAGCAGCTTGGACAGCTGGCAGTACTTC. It specifies CASSLDSWQYF.